Listed here are 21 T cell receptor beta chains from one sample, sequenced in a study of blood T cell repertoires in COVID-19. Libraries were prepared by immunoSEQ multiplex PCR; TCRdb keeps only in-frame clonotypes and omits some of them. There are 88,000 or so clones in the sample; 85% to 90% occur only once, and 3.8% lies in the top ten. The sequenced sample consisted of peripheral blood. Receptors originate from a man between 60 and 70 years old with acute or convalescent COVID-19.

This sequence joins TRBV7-9 and TRBJ2-2, with no clear D. CDR1 is SEHNR and CDR2 is FQNEAQ in the germline V gene (reference sequence). CDR3 size: 17 residues. V shed 3 bases and J shed 3 bases, with 17 bases lying between them. The CDR3 loop is CASSFFHLSRDTGELFF. As DNA, the CDR3 is TGTGCCAGCAGCTTTTTTCACCTTAGCAGAGACACCGGGGAGCTGTTTTTT.

This clone was recorded once. The chain has TRBV2 and TRBJ1-2; TRBD1 might be the D (6 bases). V lost 0 bases, J lost 4 bases, and 9 bases lay in between. CDR3 length: 14 residues. The germline gives CDR1 SNHLY, CDR2 FYNNEI. Here the CDR3 reads CASSEAGQPYGYTF. CDR3 nucleotides: TGTGCCAGCAGTGAAGCTGGACAGCCCTATGGCTACACCTTC.

The rearrangement links TRBV27 to TRBJ2-2; 7 bases agree with TRBD1. The germline CDR1 and CDR2 sequences are MNHEY and SMNVEV (reference sequence). The junction had 1 base not matched to a gene; V was cut back by 6 bases and J by 0 bases. The CDR3 is made up of 14 amino acids. The CDR3 spells CASSGTANTGELFF. CDR3 DNA sequence: TGTGCCAGCAGCGGGACAGCGAACACCGGGGAGCTGTTTTTT.

V usage is TRBV3-1 (or the pseudogene TRBV3-2) and J usage is TRBJ2-7; tentatively, D is TRBD1 (5 bases). This CDR3 contains 15 residues. The germline V gene has CDR1 LGHDT and CDR2 YNNKEL (reference sequence). V lost 4 bases to trimming and J lost 6 bases, with 19 bases between them. CDR3 region: CASSRFNRKVCEQYF. The CDR3 coding sequence is TGTGCCAGCAGCCGGTTCAACAGGAAGGTTTGCGAGCAGTACTTC.

J is TRBJ2-3 and V is TRBV13; 12 nucleotides align to TRBD2. The germline V gene has CDR1 PRHDT and CDR2 FYEKMQ (reference sequence). This CDR3 contains 16 residues. V gave up 1 base and J gave up 5 bases; unmatched junction bases: 4. CDR3 in DNA: TGTGCCAGCAGCTTAGAGGCTAGCGGGAGGGAAGATACGCAGTATTTT. Translated, it gives CASSLEASGREDTQYF.

The CDR3 loop reads CAWTEGGLAKTDEQFF. In nucleotides, the CDR3 is TGTGCCTGGACCGAAGGGGGACTAGCAAAGACCGATGAGCAGTTCTTC. V usage is TRBV30 and J usage is TRBJ2-1, with 9 bases that match TRBD2. The CDR3 has 16 amino acids. Losses at the gene ends were 4 bases for V and 8 bases for J; bases not matched to a gene: 15. In germline, CDR1 is GTSNPN, CDR2 SVGIG (reference sequence).

Comments on this clone: At one of its ends the junction is not consistent with the germline gene, which may arise from a read error. The chain recombines TRBV9 with TRBJ1-1, with D unclear. The germline gives CDR1 SGDLS, CDR2 YYNGEE. The CDR3 is 13 amino acids. This CDR3 reads CASSVPSQLPQVF. The CDR3 DNA reads TGTGCCAGCAGCGTACCGTCCCAGTTGCCCCAGGTTTTT.

The chain combines TRBV7-2 with TRBJ2-7; no clear D. This CDR3 has 13 residues. CDR1 is SGHTA, CDR2 FQGNSA, per germline. Trimming cost V 1 base and J 2 bases, with 6 bases left between them. CDR3 residues: CASSLVTAYEQYF. The CDR3 region has the DNA TGTGCCAGCAGCTTAGTTACGGCCTACGAGCAGTACTTC.

This sequence joins TRBV20-1 and TRBJ1-1; D unclear. Deletions cut 5 bases from V and 11 bases from J, with 15 bases between. The CDR3 covers 11 residues. Germline values: CDR1 DFQATT, CDR2 SNEGSKA (reference sequence). The CDR3 sequence: CSAPESYKAFF. In DNA form, the CDR3 reads TGCAGTGCTCCGGAGTCTTATAAGGCTTTCTTT.

V and J are TRBV6-5 and TRBJ2-7; the D gene is possibly TRBD2 (6 bases). CDR1 is MNHEY, CDR2 SVGAGI, per germline. This CDR3 is built from 14 residues. V lost 6 bases and J 7 bases, leaving 19 bases between the germline ends. Here the CDR3 DNA reads TGTGCCAGCAGCCGGGACTTCGAGTCCTGGGAGCAGTACTTC. Residues: CASSRDFESWEQYF.

This chain connects TRBV30 to TRBJ1-1; 9 nucleotides line up with TRBD1. Germline V gene lookup returns CDR1 GTSNPN and CDR2 SVGIG (reference sequence). The CDR3 is 16 amino acids. V shed 2 bases and J 5 bases; nucleotides not matched to a gene: 12. CDR3 in DNA: TGTGCCTGGAGTCTGGACAGGGGACCCTTTTCAACTGAAGCTTTCTTT. This translates into CAWSLDRGPFSTEAFF.

V gene TRBV9 combines with J gene TRBJ2-2; D not certain. Trimming cost V 0 bases and J 0 bases, with 6 bases left between them. This CDR3 has 15 residues. CDR1 is SGDLS, CDR2 YYNGEE, per germline. The CDR3 region has the DNA TGTGCCAGCAGCGTAGTGGTAGCGAACACCGGGGAGCTGTTTTTT. This translates into CASSVVVANTGELFF.

This rearrangement joins TRBV15 to TRBJ1-2; a weak D match, TRBD1 (6 bases). The CDR3 totals 18 residues. With 0 bases removed from V and 1 base from J, the gap between germline ends came to 18 bases. Looked up from germline, CDR1 is LNHNV and CDR2 is YYDKDF (reference sequence). CDR3 amino acids: CATSRDTQGPTNNYGYTF. The CDR3 nucleotides read TGTGCCACCAGCAGAGATACACAGGGCCCGACCAATAACTATGGCTACACCTTC. The whole variable domain, filled in from reference TRBV15 and TRBJ1-2, reads DAMVIQNPRYQVTQFGKPVTLSCSQTLNHNVMYWYQQKSSQAPKLLFHYYDKDFNNEADTPDNFQSRRPNTSFCFLDIRSPGLGDTAMYLCATSRDTQGPTNNYGYTFGSGTRLTVV.

The chain carries TRBV5-1 and TRBJ2-7, with 9 bases that match TRBD1. With 0 bases clipped from V and 1 base from J, the junction kept 2 bases outside the gene matches. Germline-derived CDR1 and CDR2 are SGHRS and YFSETQ. The CDR3 contains 15 residues. The CDR3 nucleotides read TGCGCCAGCAGCTTGGCCGGGACAGGGTCCTACGAGCAGTACTTC. It codes for CASSLAGTGSYEQYF.

The chain joins TRBV6-1 to TRBJ2-3, with 7 bases aligning to TRBD1. Germline V gene sequence: CDR1 MNHNS, CDR2 SASEGT. The V segment lost 4 bases and the J segment 0 bases; nucleotides outside the gene matches: 7. The CDR3 is 16 amino acids. In DNA, the CDR3 is TGTGCCAGCAGTGTCCTGGGGACAGCTAGCACAGATACGCAGTATTTT. Translation gives CASSVLGTASTDTQYF.

The chain uses TRBV2 and TRBJ1-4; unclear D gene. The CDR3 loop spans 15 amino acids. Germline CDR1 and CDR2: SNHLY and FYNNEI. Trimming removed 0 bases at V and 10 bases at J, with 15 bases between. This CDR3 is CASSEALSSAAKLFF. The CDR3 nucleotides are TGTGCCAGCAGTGAAGCGCTATCATCTGCCGCAAAACTGTTTTTT.

This clone was seen a few times. The chain links TRBV10-2 to TRBJ2-1; D perhaps matches TRBD2 (7 bases). V lost 4 bases and J lost 9, with 16 bases in between. Germline-derived CDR1 and CDR2 are WSHSY and SAAADI. The CDR3 extends over 14 amino acids. CDR3 nucleotide sequence: TGCGCCAGCAGTGTAGGCGGGGGCTCGGGTGAGCAGTTCTTC. Translating it yields CASSVGGGSGEQFF.

Note on this clone: The identical CDR3 is also encoded by other nucleotide sequences in the sample. The rearrangement links TRBV5-1 to TRBJ1-1; possible D gene TRBD1, 6 bases. CDR3 length equals 13 residues. V was pared by 4 bases and J by 0 bases, with 7 bases between. In germline, CDR1 is SGHRS, CDR2 YFSETQ. The chain's CDR3 is CASSAGVNTEAFF. CDR3 DNA: TGCGCCAGCAGCGCAGGGGTGAACACTGAAGCTTTCTTT.

CDR3 nucleotide sequence: TGTGCCAGCAGCCAAGTGGCGGGAGACACCGGGGAGCTGTTTTTT. This translates into CASSQVAGDTGELFF. V gene TRBV4-2 combines with J gene TRBJ2-2; TRBD2 matches 7 bases. CDR1 is LGHNA and CDR2 is YNFKEQ in the germline V gene. V shed 1 base, J shed 3 bases, and the junction held 2 bases outside the gene matches. This CDR3 contains 15 residues.

The gene calls are TRBV19 and TRBJ2-3, with 8 bases aligning to TRBD1. V was clipped by 6 bases and J by 0 bases; unmatched bases: 17. Germline loops: CDR1 LNHDA, CDR2 SQIVND (reference sequence). The CDR3 has 19 amino acids. The CDR3 nucleotides are TGTGCCAGTAGCCGCCTCCCAGGGGGCAAAGCCCCTAGCACAGATACGCAGTATTTT. It specifies CASSRLPGGKAPSTDTQYF.

V and J are TRBV4-1 and TRBJ1-6; D call uncertain. Germline V lookup: CDR1 MGHRA, CDR2 YSYEKL. The V gene lost 2 bases and the J gene lost 10 bases, with 12 bases spanning the gap. This CDR3 region has 14 residues. Written as DNA, the CDR3 is TGCGCCAGCAGCCAAAGGGAGGTGGGGTCACCCCTCCACTTT. This encodes CASSQREVGSPLHF.